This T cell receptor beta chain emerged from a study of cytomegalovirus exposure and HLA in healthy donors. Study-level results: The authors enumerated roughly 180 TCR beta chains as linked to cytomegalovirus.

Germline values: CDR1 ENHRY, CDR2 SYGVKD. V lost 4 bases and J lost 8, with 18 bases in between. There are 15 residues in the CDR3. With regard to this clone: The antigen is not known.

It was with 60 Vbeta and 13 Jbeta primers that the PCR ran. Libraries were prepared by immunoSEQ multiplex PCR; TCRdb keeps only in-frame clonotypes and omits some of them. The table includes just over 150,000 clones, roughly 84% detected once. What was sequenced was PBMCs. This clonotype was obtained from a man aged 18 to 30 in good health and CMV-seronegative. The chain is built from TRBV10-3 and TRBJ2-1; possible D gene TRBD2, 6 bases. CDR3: CAISGRLEATHEQFF. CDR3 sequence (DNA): TGTGCCATCAGTGGGAGACTAGAAGCAACCCATGAGCAGTTCTTC.